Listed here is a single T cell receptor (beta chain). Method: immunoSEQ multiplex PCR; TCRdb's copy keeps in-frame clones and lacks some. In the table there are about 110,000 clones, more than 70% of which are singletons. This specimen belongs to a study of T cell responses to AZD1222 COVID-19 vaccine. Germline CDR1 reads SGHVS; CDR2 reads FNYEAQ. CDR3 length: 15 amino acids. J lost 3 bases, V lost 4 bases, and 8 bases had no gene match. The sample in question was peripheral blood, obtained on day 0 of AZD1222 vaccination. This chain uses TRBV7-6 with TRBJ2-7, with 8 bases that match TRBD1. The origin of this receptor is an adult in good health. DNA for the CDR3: TGTGCCAGCAGCTCGCTCGGACAGGGAAACTACGAGCAGTACTTC. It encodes CASSSLGQGNYEQYF.